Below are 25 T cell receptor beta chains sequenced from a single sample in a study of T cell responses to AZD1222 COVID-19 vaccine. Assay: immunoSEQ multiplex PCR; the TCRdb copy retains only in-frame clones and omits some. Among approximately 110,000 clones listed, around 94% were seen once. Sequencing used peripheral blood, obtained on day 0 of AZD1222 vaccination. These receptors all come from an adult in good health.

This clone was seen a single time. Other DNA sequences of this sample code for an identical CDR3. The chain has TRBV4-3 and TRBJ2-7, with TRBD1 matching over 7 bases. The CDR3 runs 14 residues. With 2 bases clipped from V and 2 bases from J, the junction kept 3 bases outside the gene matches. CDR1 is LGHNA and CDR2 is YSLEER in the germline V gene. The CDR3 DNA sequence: TGCGCCAGCAGCCAAAGGACAGGTACCTACGAGCAGTACTTC. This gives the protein CASSQRTGTYEQYF.

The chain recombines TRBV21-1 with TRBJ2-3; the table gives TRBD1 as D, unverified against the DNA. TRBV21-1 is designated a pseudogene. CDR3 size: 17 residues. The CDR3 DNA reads TGTGCCAGCAGCAAAGCCTGGGCGGGACAGCCCACAGATACGCAGTATTTT. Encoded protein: CASSKAWAGQPTDTQYF.

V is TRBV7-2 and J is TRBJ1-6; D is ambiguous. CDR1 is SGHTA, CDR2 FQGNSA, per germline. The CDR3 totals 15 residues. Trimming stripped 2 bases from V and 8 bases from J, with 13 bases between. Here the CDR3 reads CASSLNLIDYSPLHF. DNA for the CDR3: TGTGCCAGCAGCTTAAATCTGATAGACTATTCACCCCTCCACTTT.

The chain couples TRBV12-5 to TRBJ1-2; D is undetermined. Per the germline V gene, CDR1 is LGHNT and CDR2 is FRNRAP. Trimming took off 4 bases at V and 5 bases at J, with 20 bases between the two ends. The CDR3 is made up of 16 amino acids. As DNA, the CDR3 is TGTGCTAGTGGTTCCCCCATCGGCGCCTTGGGATATGGCTACACCTTC. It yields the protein CASGSPIGALGYGYTF.

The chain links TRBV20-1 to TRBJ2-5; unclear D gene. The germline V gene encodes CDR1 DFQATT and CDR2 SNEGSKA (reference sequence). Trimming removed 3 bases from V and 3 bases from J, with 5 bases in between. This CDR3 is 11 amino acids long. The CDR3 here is CSARKKETQYF. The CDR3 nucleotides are TGCAGTGCTAGGAAGAAAGAGACCCAGTACTTC.

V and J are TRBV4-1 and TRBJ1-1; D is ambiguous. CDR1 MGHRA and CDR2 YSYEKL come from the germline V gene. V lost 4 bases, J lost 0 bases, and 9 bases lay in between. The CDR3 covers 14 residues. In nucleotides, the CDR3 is TGCGCCAGCAGCCCATCGACGGTGAACACTGAAGCTTTCTTT. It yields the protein CASSPSTVNTEAFF.

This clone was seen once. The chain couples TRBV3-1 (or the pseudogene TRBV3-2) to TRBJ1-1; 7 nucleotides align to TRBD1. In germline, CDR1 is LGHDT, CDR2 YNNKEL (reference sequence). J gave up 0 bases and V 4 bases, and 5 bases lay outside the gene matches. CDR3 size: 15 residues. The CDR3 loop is CASSPDRDVNTEAFF. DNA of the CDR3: TGTGCCAGCAGCCCTGACAGGGACGTGAACACTGAAGCTTTCTTT.

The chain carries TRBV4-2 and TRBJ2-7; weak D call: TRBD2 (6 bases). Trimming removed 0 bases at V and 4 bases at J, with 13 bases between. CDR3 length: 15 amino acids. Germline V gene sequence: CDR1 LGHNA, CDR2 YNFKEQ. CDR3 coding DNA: TGTGCCAGCAGCCAAGATTTGGCGGGGACTTACGAGCAGTACTTC. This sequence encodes CASSQDLAGTYEQYF.

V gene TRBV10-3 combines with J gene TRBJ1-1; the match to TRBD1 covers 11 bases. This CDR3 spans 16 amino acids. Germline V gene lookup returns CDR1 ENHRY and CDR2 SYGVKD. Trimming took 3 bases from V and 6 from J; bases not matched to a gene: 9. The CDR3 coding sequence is TGTGCCATCAGTGAAAACGCACCGGGACAGGGGGCTGAAGCTTTCTTT. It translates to CAISENAPGQGAEAFF.

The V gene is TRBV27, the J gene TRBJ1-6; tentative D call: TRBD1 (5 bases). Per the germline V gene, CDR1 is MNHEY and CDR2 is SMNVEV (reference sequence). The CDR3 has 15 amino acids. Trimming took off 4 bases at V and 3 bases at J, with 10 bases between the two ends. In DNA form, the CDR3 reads TGTGCCAGCAGTTCACCAGACAGCTATAATTCACCCCTCCACTTT. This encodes CASSSPDSYNSPLHF.

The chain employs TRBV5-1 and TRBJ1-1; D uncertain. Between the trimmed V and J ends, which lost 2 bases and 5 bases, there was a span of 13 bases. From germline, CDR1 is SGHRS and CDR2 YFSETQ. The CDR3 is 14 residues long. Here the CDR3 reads CASSFTEHRTEAFF. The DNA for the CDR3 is TGCGCCAGCAGCTTCACCGAACACCGAACTGAAGCTTTCTTT.

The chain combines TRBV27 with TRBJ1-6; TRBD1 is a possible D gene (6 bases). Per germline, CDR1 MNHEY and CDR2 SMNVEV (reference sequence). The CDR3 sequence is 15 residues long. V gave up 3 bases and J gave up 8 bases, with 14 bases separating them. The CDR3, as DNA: TGTGCCAGCAGTTTTGGGGGGCTTCGCGATTCACCCCTCCACTTT. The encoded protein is CASSFGGLRDSPLHF.

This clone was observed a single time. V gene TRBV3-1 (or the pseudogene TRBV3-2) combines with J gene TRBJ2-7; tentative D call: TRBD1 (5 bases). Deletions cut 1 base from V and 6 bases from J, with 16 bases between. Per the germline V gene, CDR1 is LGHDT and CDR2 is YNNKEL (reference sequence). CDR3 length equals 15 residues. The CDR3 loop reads CASSQGSGYLGEQYF. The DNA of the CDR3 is TGTGCCAGCAGCCAAGGATCAGGGTACCTTGGCGAGCAGTACTTC.

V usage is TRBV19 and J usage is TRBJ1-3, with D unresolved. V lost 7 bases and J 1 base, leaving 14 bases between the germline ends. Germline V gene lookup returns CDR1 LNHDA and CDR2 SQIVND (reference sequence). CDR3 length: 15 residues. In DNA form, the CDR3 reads TGTGCCAGTACCCCACTCTCAAATTCTGGAAACACCATATATTTT. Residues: CASTPLSNSGNTIYF.

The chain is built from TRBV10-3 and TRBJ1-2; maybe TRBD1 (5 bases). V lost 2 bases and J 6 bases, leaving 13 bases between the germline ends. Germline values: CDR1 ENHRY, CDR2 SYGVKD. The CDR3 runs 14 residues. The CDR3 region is CAISETGLAHGYTF. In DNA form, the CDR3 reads TGTGCCATCAGTGAGACAGGCCTCGCCCATGGCTACACCTTC.

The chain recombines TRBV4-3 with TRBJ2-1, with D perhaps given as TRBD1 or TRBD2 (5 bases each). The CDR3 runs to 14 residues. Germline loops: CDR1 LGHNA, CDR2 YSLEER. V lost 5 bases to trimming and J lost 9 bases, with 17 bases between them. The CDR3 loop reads CASSFERGRGEQFF. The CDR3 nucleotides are TGCGCCAGCAGCTTCGAGAGGGGACGGGGTGAGCAGTTCTTC.

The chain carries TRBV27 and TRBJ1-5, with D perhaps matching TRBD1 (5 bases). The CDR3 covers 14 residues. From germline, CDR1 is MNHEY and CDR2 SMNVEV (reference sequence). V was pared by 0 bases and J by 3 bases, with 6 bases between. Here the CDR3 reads CASSLSGANQPQHF. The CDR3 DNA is TGTGCCAGCAGTTTATCCGGGGCCAATCAGCCCCAGCATTTT.

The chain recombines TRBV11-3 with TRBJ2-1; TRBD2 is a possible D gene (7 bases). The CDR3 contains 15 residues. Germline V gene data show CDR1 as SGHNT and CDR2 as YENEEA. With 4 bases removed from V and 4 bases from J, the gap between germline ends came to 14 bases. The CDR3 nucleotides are TGTGCCAGCAGCTCAGTTGGGGGGGCGTACAATGAGCAGTTCTTC. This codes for CASSSVGGAYNEQFF. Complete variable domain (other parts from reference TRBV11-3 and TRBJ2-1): EAGVVQSPRYKIIEKKQPVAFWCNPISGHNTLYWYLQNLGQGPELLIRYENEEAVDDSQLPKDRFSAERLKGVDSTLKIQPAELGDSAVYLCASSSVGGAYNEQFFGPGTRLTVL.

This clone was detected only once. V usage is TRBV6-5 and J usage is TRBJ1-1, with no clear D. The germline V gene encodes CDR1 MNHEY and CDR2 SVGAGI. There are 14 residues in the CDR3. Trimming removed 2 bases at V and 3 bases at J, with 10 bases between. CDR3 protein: CASSYRKADTEAFF. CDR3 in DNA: TGTGCCAGCAGTTACAGGAAGGCGGACACTGAAGCTTTCTTT.

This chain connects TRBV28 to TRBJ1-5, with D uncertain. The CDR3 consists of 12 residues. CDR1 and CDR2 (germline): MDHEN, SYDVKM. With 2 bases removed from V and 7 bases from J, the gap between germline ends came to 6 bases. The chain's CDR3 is CASSLQLQPQHF. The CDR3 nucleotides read TGTGCCAGCAGTTTACAGCTCCAGCCCCAGCATTTT.

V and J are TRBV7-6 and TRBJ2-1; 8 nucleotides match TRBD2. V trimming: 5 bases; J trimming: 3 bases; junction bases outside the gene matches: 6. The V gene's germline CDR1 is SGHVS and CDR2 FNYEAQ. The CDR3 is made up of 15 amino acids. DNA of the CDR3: TGTGCCAGCAGCGGTGTAGCGGGGTTCTACAATGAGCAGTTCTTC. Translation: CASSGVAGFYNEQFF. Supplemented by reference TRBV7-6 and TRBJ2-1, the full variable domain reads GAGVSQSPRYKVTKRGQDVALRCDPISGHVSLYWYRQALGQGPEFLTYFNYEAQQDKSGLPNDRFSAERPEGSISTLTIQRTEQRDSAMYRCASSGVAGFYNEQFFGPGTRLTVL.

This CDR3 is CASRGPSGYTF. The CDR3 DNA follows: TGTGCCAGCAGGGGGCCTAGTGGCTACACCTTC. V is TRBV2 and J is TRBJ1-2; TRBD1 is a possible D gene (5 bases). CDR1 is SNHLY, CDR2 FYNNEI, per germline. The V end was cut by 6 bases, the J end by 7 bases, with 9 bases between. This CDR3 region has 11 residues. The entire variable domain, with the rest obtained from reference TRBV2 and TRBJ1-2, is as follows: EPEVTQTPSHQVTQMGQEVILRCVPISNHLYFYWYRQILGQKVEFLVSFYNNEISEKSEIFDDQFSVERPDGSNFTLKIRSTKLEDSAMYFCASRGPSGYTFGSGTRLTVV.

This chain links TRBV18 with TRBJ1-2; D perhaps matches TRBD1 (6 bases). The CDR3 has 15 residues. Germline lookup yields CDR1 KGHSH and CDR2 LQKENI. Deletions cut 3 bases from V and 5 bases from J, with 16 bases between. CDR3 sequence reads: CASSPSNGRGYGYTF. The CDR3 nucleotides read TGTGCCAGCTCACCGTCTAACGGCAGGGGATATGGCTACACCTTC.

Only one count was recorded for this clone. CDR3 coding DNA: TGTGCCAGCAGTTTAGACAGGGTTGGCGGCTACACCTTC. Translated, it gives CASSLDRVGGYTF. V usage is TRBV12-3 or TRBV12-4 and J usage is TRBJ1-2; tentatively, D is TRBD1 (6 bases). The CDR3 has 13 residues. V lost 1 base and J 8 bases, leaving 11 bases between the germline ends.

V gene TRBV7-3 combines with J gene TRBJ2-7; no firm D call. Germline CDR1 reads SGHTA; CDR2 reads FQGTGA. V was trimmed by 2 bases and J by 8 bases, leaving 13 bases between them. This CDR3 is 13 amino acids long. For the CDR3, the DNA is TGTGCCAGCAGCTTAGAAGCAGTCTCCAAGCAGTACTTC. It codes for CASSLEAVSKQYF.